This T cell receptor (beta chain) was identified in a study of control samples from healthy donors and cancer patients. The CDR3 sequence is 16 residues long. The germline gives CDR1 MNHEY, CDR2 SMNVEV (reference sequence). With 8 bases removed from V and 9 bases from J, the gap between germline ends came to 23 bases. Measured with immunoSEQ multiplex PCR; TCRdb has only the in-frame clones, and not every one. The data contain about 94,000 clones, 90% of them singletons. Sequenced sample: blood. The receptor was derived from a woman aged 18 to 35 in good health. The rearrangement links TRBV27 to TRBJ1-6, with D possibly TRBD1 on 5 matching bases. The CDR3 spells CASGFPAGATGSPLHF. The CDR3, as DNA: TGTGCCAGCGGATTCCCCGCTGGGGCGACGGGTTCACCCCTCCACTTT.